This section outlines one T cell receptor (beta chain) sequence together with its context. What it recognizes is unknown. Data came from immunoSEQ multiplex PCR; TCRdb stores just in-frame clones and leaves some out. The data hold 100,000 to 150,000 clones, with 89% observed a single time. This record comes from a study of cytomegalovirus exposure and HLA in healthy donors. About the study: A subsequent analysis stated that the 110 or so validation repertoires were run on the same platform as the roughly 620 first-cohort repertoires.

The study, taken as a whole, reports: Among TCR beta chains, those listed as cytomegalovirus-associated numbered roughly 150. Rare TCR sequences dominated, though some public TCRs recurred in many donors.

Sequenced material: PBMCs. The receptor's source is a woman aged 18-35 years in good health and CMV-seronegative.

CDR3 in amino acids: CASSETGGSYNEQFF. The CDR3, as DNA: TGTGCCAGCAGTGAGACAGGGGGTTCCTACAATGAGCAGTTCTTC. The chain joins TRBV28 to TRBJ2-1, with 9 bases identical to TRBD1. This CDR3 is built from 15 residues. The germline V gene encodes CDR1 MDHEN and CDR2 SYDVKM. The V segment lost 5 bases and the J segment 1 base; nucleotides outside the gene matches: 3.